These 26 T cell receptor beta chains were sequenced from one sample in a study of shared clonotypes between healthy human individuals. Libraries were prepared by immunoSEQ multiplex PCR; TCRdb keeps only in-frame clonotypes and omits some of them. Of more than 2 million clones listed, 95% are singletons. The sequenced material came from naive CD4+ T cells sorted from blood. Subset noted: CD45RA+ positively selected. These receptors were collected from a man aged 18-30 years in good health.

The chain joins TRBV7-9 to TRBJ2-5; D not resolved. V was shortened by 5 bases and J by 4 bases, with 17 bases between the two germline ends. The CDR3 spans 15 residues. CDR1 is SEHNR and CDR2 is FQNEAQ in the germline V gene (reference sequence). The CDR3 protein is CASSPRVPNRETQYF. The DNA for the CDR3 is TGTGCCAGCAGCCCCCGGGTCCCTAATAGAGAGACCCAGTACTTC.

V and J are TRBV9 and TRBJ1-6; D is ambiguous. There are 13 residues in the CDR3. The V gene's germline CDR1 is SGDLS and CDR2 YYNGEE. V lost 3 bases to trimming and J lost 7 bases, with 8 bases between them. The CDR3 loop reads CASSAQPNSPLHF. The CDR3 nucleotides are TGTGCCAGCAGCGCCCAACCGAATTCACCCCTCCACTTT.

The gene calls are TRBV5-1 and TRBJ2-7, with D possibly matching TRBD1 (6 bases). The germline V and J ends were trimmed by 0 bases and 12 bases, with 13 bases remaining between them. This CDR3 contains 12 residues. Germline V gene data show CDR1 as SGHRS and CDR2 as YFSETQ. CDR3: CASSLGQVDWYF. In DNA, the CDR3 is TGCGCCAGCAGCTTGGGACAGGTGGATTGGTACTTC.

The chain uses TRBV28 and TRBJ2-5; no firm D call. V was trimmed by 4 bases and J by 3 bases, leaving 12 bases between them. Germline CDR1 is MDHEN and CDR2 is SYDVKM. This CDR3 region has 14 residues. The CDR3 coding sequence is TGTGCCAGCAGTTCGATTCTACGGGAAGAGACCCAGTACTTC. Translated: CASSSILREETQYF.

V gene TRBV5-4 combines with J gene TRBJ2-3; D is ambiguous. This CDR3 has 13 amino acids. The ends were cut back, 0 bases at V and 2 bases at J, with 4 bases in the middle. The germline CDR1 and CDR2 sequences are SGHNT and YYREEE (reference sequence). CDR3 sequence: CASSLAVTDTQYF. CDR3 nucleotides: TGTGCCAGCAGCTTGGCGGTCACAGATACGCAGTATTTT.

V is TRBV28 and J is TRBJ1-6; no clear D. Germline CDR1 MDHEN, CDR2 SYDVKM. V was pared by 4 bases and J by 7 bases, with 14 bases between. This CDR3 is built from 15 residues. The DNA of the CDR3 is TGTGCCAGCAGTTCCCACGGGGTAAAAAATTCACCCCTCCACTTT. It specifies CASSSHGVKNSPLHF.

The CDR3, as DNA: TGTGCCAGCAGTTCCCGCGGGGCGGGGGAAAAACTGTTTTTT. It codes for CASSSRGAGEKLFF. This chain links TRBV6-5 with TRBJ1-4, with TRBD1 as a possible D gene (5 bases). CDR1 MNHEY and CDR2 SVGAGI come from the germline V gene. The CDR3 is 14 residues long. The V end was cut by 4 bases, the J end by 8 bases, with 14 bases between.

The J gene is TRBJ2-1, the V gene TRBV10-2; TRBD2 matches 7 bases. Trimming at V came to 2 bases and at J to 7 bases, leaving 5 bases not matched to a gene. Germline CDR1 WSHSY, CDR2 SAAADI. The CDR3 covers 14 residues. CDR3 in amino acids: CASSETGGGNEQFF. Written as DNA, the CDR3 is TGCGCCAGCAGTGAGACGGGGGGTGGGAATGAGCAGTTCTTC.

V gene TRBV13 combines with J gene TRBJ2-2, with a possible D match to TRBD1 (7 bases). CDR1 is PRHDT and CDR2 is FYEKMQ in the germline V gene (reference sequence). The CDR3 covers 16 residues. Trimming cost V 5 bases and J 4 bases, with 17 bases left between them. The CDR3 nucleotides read TGTGCCAGCAGCCTACTGACAGGGCGGGGCACCGGGGAGCTGTTTTTT. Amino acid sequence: CASSLLTGRGTGELFF.

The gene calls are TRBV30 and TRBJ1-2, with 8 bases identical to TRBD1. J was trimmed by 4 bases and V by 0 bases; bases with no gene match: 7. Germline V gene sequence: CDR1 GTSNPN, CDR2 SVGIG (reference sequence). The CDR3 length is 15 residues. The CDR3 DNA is TGTGCCTGGAGTGTCGGACAGGGATTGGGCTATGGCTACACCTTC. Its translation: CAWSVGQGLGYGYTF.

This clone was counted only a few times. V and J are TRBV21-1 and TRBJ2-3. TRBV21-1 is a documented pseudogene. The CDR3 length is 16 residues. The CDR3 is CASSPVACPSTDTQYF. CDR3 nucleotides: TGTGCCAGCAGCCCGGTGGCCTGTCCTAGCACAGATACGCAGTATTTT.

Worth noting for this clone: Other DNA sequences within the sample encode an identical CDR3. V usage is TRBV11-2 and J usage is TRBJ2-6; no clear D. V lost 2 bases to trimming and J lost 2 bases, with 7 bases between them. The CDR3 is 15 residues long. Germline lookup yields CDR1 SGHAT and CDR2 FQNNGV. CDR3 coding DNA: TGTGCCAGCAGCTTATTCGGTACTGGGGCCAACGTCCTGACTTTC. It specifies CASSLFGTGANVLTF.

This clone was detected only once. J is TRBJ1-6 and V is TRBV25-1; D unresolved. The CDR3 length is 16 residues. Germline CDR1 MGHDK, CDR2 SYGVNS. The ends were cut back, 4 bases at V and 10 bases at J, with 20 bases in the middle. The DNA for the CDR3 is TGTGCCAGCAGTGGACAATCAGACCCCGGTACGTCACCCCTCCACTTT. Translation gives CASSGQSDPGTSPLHF.

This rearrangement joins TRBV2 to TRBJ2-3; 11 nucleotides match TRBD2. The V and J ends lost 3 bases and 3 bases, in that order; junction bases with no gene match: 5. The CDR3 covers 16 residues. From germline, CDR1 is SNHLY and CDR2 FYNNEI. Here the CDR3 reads CASSDTSGGKTDTQYF. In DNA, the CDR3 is TGTGCCAGCAGTGACACTAGCGGGGGTAAGACAGATACGCAGTATTTT.

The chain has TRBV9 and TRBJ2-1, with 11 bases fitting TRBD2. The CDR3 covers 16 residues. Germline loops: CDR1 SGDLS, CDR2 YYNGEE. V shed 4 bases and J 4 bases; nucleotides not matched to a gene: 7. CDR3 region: CASSRMTSGKYNEQFF. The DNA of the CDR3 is TGTGCCAGCAGCCGGATGACTAGCGGGAAATACAATGAGCAGTTCTTC.

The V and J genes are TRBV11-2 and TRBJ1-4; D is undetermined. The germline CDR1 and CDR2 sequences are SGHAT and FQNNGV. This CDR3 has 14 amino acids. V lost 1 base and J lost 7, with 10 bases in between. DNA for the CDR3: TGTGCCAGCAGCTTAGGCTCTAAAGGTGAAAAACTGTTTTTT. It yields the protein CASSLGSKGEKLFF.

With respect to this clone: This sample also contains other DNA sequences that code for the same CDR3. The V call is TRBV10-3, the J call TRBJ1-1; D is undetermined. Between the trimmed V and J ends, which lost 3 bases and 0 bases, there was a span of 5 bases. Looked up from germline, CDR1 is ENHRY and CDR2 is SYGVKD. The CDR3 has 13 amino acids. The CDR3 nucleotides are TGTGCCATCAGTGAAGTTGTGAACACTGAAGCTTTCTTT. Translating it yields CAISEVVNTEAFF.

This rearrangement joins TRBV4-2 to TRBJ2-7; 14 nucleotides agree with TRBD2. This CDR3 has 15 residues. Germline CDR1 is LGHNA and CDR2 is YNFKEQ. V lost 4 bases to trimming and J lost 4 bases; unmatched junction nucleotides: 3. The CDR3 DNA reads TGTGCCAGCAGCCTGGGACTAGCGGGGGAATACGAGCAGTACTTC. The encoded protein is CASSLGLAGEYEQYF.

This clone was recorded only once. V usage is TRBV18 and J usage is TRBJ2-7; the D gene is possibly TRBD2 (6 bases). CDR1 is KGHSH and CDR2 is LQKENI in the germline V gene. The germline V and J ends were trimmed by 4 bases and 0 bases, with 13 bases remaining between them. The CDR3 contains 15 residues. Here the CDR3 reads CASSLIAAVSYEQYF. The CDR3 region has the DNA TGTGCCAGCTCACTAATAGCGGCCGTCTCCTACGAGCAGTACTTC.

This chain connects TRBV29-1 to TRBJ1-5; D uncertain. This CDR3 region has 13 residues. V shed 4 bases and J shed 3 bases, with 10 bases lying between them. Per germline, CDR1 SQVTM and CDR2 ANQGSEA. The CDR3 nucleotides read TGCAGCGTTGCTCCGGCAGTCAATCAGCCCCAGCATTTT. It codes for CSVAPAVNQPQHF.

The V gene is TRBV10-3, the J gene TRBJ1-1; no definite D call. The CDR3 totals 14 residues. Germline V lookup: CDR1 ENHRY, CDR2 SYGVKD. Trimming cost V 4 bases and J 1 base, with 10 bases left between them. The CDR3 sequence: CAISGGSANTEAFF. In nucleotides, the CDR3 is TGTGCCATCAGTGGGGGTTCGGCGAACACTGAAGCTTTCTTT.

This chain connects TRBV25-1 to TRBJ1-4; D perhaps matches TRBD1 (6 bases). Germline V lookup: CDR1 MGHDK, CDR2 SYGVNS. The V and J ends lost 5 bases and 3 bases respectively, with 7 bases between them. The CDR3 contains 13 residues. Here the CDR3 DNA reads TGTGCCAGCAGTAGGGGGGCTAATGAAAAACTGTTTTTT. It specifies CASSRGANEKLFF.

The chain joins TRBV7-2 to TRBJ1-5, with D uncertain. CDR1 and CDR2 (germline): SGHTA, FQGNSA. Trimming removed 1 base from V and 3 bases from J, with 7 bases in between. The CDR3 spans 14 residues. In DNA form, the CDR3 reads TGTGCCAGCAGCTTAGAGTCATACAATCAGCCCCAGCATTTT. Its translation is CASSLESYNQPQHF.

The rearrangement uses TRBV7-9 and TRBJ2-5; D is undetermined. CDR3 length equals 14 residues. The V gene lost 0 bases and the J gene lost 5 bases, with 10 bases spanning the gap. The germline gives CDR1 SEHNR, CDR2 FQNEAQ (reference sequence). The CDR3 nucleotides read TGTGCCAGCAGCTTAGCTATGGTTTATGAGACCCAGTACTTC. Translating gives CASSLAMVYETQYF.

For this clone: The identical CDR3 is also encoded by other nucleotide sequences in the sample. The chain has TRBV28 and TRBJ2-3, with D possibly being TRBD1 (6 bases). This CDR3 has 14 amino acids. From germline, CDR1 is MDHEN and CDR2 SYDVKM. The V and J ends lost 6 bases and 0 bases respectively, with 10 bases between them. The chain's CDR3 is CASSRGQSTDTQYF. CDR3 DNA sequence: TGTGCCAGCAGCCGAGGACAGAGCACAGATACGCAGTATTTT.

CDR3 sequence: CASSPSGKGQGFEQYF. The DNA of the CDR3 is TGTGCCAGCTCACCAAGCGGGAAGGGACAGGGCTTCGAGCAGTACTTC. The chain links TRBV18 to TRBJ2-7, with 9 bases identical to TRBD1. Germline trimming cut 2 bases from V and 6 bases from J; bases unmatched to any gene: 11. Germline-derived CDR1 and CDR2 are KGHSH and LQKENI. This CDR3 is built from 16 residues.